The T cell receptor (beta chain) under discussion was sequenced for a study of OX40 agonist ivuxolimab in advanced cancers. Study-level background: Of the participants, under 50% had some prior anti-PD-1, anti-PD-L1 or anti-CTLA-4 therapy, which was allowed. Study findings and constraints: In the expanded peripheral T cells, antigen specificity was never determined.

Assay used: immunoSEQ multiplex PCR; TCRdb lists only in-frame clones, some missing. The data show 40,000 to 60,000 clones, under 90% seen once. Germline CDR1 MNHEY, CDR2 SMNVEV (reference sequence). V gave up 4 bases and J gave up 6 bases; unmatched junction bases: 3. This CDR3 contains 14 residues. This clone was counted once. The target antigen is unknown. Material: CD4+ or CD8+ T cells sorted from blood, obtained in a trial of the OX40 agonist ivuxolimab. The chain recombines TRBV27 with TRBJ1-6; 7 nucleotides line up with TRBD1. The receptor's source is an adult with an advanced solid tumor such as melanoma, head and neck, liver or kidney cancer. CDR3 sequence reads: CASSSYRGNSPLHF. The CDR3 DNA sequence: TGTGCCAGCAGTTCTTACAGGGGTAATTCACCCCTCCACTTT.